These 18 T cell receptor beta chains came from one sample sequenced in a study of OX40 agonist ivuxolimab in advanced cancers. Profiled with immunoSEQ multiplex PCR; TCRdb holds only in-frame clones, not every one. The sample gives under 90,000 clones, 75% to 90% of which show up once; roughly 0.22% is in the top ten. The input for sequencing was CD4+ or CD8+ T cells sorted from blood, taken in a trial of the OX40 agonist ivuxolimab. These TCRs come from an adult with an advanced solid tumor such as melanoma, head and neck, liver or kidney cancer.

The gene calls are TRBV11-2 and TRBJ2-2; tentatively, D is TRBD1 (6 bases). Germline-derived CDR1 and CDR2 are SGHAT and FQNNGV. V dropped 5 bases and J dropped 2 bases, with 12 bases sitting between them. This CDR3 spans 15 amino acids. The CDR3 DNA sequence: TGTGCCAGCAGCACGAGGACAGTCAACACCGGGGAGCTGTTTTTT. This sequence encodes CASSTRTVNTGELFF.

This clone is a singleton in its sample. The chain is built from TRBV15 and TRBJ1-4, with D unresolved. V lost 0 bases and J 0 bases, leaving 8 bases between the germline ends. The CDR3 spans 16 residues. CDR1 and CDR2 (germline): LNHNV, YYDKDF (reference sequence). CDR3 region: CATSREVQATNEKLFF. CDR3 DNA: TGTGCCACCAGCAGAGAGGTCCAGGCAACTAATGAAAAACTGTTTTTT.

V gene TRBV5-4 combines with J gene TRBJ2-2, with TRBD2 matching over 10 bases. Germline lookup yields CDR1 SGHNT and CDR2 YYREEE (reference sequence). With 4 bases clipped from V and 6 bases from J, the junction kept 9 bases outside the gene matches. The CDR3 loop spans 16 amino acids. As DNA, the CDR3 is TGTGCCAGCAGCAACCGACTAGCGGGTTTCCCCGGGGAGCTGTTTTTT. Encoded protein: CASSNRLAGFPGELFF. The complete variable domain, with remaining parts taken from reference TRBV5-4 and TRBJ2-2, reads ETGVTQSPTHLIKTRGQQVTLRCSSQSGHNTVSWYQQALGQGPQFIFQYYREEENGRGNFPPRFSGLQFPNYSSELNVNALELDDSALYLCASSNRLAGFPGELFFGEGSRLTVL.

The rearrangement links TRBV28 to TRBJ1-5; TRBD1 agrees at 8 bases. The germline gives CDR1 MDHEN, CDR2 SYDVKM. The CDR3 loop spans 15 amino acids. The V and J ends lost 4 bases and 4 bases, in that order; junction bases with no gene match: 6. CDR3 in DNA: TGTGCCAGCAGTTCCCGGACAGGGCGTAATCAGCCCCAGCATTTT. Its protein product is CASSSRTGRNQPQHF.

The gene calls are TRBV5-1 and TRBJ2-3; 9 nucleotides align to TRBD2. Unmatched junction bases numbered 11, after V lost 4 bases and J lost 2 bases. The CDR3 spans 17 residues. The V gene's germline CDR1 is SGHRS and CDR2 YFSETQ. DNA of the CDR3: TGCGCCAGCAGCATAGCATCTACTAGCGGGCACACAGATACGCAGTATTTT. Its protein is CASSIASTSGHTDTQYF.

The CDR3 here is CASSRTGRSTEAFF. CDR3 coding DNA: TGTGCCAGCAGTCGGACAGGGAGAAGCACTGAAGCTTTCTTT. The rearrangement joins TRBV6-5 to TRBJ1-1; TRBD1 matches 8 bases. Germline loops: CDR1 MNHEY, CDR2 SVGAGI. V shed 5 bases and J 4 bases; nucleotides not matched to a gene: 6. The CDR3 totals 14 residues.

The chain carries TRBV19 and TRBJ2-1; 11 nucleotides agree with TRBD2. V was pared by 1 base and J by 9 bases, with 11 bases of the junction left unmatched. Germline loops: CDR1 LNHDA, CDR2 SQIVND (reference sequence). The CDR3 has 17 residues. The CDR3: CASSIAGSGGDRTEQFF. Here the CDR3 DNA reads TGTGCCAGTAGTATAGCGGGTAGCGGGGGGGATAGGACTGAGCAGTTCTTC.

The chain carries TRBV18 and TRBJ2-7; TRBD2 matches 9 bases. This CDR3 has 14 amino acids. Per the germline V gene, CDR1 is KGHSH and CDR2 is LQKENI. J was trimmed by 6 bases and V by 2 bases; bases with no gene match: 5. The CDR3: CASSPVAGGPEQYF. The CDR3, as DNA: TGTGCCAGCTCACCAGTGGCGGGAGGGCCCGAGCAGTACTTC. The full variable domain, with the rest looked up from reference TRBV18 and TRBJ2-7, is NAGVMQNPRHLVRRRGQEARLRCSPMKGHSHVYWYRQLPEEGLKFMVYLQKENIIDESGMPKERFSAEFPKEGPSILRIQQVVRGDSAAYFCASSPVAGGPEQYFGPGTRLTVT.

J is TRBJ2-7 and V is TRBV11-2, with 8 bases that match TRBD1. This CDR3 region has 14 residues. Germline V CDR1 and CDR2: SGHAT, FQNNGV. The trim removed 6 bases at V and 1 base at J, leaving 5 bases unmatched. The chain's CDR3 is CASRDRGLSYEQYF. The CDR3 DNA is TGTGCCAGCAGAGACAGGGGATTATCCTACGAGCAGTACTTC. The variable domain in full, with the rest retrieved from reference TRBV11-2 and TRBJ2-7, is EAGVAQSPRYKIIEKRQSVAFWCNPISGHATLYWYQQILGQGPKLLIQFQNNGVVDDSQLPKDRFSAERLKGVDSTLKIQPAKLEDSAVYLCASRDRGLSYEQYFGPGTRLTVT.

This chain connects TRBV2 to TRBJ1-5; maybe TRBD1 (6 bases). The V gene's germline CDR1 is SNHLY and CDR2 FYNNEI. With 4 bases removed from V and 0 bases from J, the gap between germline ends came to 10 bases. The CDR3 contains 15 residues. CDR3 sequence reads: CASSGTDNSNQPQHF. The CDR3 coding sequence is TGTGCCAGCAGTGGGACAGACAATAGCAATCAGCCCCAGCATTTT.

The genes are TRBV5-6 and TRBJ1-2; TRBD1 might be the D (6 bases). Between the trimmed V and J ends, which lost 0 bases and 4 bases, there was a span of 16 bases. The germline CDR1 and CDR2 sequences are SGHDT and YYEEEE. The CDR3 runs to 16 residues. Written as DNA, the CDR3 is TGTGCCAGCAGCTTGGGGGCGGGGACAAGTTTCTATGGCTACACCTTC. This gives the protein CASSLGAGTSFYGYTF.

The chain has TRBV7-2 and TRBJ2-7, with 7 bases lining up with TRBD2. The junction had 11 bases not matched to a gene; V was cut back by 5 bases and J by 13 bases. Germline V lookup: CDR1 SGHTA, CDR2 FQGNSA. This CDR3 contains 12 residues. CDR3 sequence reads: CASSESRDYKYF. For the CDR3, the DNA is TGTGCCAGCAGCGAGTCCCGGGACTATAAATACTTC.

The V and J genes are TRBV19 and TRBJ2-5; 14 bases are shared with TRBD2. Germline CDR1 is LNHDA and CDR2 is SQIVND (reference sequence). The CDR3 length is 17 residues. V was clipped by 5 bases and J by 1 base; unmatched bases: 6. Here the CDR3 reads CASSLRTSGGTQETQYF. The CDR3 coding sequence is TGTGCCAGTAGTCTAAGGACTAGCGGGGGGACCCAAGAGACCCAGTACTTC. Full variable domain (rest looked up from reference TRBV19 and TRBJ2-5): DGGITQSPKYLFRKEGQNVTLSCEQNLNHDAMYWYRQDPGQGLRLIYYSQIVNDFQKGDIAEGYSVSREKKESFPLTVTSAQKNPTAFYLCASSLRTSGGTQETQYFGPGTRLLVL.

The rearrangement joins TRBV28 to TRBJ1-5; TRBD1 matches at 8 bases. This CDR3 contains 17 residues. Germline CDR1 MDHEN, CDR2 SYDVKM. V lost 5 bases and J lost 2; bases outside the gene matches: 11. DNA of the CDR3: TGTGCCAGCAGTCCCACCCGACAGGGGACTCGCAATCAGCCCCAGCATTTT. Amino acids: CASSPTRQGTRNQPQHF. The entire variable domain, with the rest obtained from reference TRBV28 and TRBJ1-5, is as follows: DVKVTQSSRYLVKRTGEKVFLECVQDMDHENMFWYRQDPGLGLRLIYFSYDVKMKEKGDIPEGYSVSREKKERFSLILESASTNQTSMYLCASSPTRQGTRNQPQHFGDGTRLSIL.

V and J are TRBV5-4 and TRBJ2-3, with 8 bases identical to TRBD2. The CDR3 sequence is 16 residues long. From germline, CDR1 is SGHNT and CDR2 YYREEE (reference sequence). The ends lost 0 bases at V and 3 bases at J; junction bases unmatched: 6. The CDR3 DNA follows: TGTGCCAGCAGCTTGGGGGCGGGGGGAAGGACAGATACGCAGTATTTT. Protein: CASSLGAGGRTDTQYF.

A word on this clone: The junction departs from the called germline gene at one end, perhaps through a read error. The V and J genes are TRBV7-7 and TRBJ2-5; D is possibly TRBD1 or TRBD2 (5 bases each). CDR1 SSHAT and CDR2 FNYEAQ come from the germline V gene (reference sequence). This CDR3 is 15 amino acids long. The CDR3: CASSPQRDRQETQYF. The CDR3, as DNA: TGTGCTAGCAGCCCACAGAGGGACCGCCAAGAGACCCAGTACTTC.

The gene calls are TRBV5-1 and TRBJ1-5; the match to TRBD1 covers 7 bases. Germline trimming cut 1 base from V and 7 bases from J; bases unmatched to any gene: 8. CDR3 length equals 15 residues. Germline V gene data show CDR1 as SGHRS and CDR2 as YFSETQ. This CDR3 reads CASSLRRGPGQPQHF. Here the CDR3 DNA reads TGCGCCAGCAGCTTGCGGAGGGGGCCGGGGCAGCCCCAGCATTTT.

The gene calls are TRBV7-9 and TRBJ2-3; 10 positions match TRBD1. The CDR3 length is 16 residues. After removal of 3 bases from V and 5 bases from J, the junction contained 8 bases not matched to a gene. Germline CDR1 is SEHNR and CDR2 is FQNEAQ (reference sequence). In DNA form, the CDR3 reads TGTGCCAGCAGCTTTGACCCGGGACAGGGGATAGATACGCAGTATTTT. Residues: CASSFDPGQGIDTQYF.